Presented here are 16 T cell receptor beta chains from one specimen sequenced in a study of blood T cell repertoires in COVID-19. Here immunoSEQ multiplex PCR was the method, and the copy in TCRdb shows in-frame clones only, minus some. The sample holds around 200,000 clones, around 80% seen once. Specimen: peripheral blood. These receptors were collected from a woman aged 70-85 years with acute or convalescent COVID-19.

This chain uses TRBV2 with TRBJ2-1; D not certain. Germline CDR1 is SNHLY and CDR2 is FYNNEI. Trimming cost V 2 bases and J 4 bases, with 6 bases left between them. This CDR3 comprises 13 residues. CDR3: CASSETDYNEQFF. For the CDR3, the DNA is TGTGCCAGCAGTGAAACAGATTACAATGAGCAGTTCTTC.

This clone was observed a handful of times. J is TRBJ2-1 and V is TRBV6-6, with 8 positions matching TRBD2. The CDR3 consists of 14 residues. Germline V lookup: CDR1 MNHNY, CDR2 SVGAGI (reference sequence). Trimming removed 7 bases from V and 5 bases from J; junction bases left unmatched: 7. CDR3 sequence: CASIVAGSHNEQFF. DNA of the CDR3: TGTGCCAGCATAGTAGCGGGGTCTCACAATGAGCAGTTCTTC.

The chain employs TRBV5-5 and TRBJ1-2; a weak D match, TRBD1 (5 bases). The V gene's germline CDR1 is SGHKS and CDR2 YYEKEE (reference sequence). The CDR3 is 16 amino acids. Trimming removed 1 base from V and 5 bases from J, with 18 bases in between. CDR3 nucleotides: TGTGCCAGCAGCTTGACTTGGGTAGGGGAAGGATATGGCTACACCTTC. Translation: CASSLTWVGEGYGYTF.

V usage is TRBV18 and J usage is TRBJ2-6; 7 positions agree with TRBD1. The CDR3 extends over 18 amino acids. V lost 1 base, J lost 0 bases, and 6 bases stayed unmatched. CDR1 KGHSH and CDR2 LQKENI come from the germline V gene. The CDR3 here is CASSPQQGTRSGANVLTF. The CDR3, as DNA: TGTGCCAGCTCACCACAACAGGGGACACGCTCTGGGGCCAACGTCCTGACTTTC.

J is TRBJ2-7 and V is TRBV10-1; 8 bases align to TRBD2. Trimming took 3 bases from V and 0 from J; bases not matched to a gene: 4. Per the germline V gene, CDR1 is WNHNN and CDR2 is SYGVQD (reference sequence). The CDR3 loop spans 15 amino acids. The CDR3 nucleotides read TGCGCCAGCAGTGACCCGAGCGGGGGCTCCTACGAGCAGTACTTC. It codes for CASSDPSGGSYEQYF.

This chain links TRBV25-1 with TRBJ2-2; TRBD2 aligns across 10 bases. This CDR3 has 17 residues. J was trimmed by 5 bases and V by 5 bases; bases with no gene match: 11. Per the germline V gene, CDR1 is MGHDK and CDR2 is SYGVNS. This chain's CDR3 is CASSLGLAGVSTGELFF. DNA of the CDR3: TGTGCCAGCAGTTTAGGTCTAGCGGGAGTCTCGACCGGGGAGCTGTTTTTT.

The chain couples TRBV10-3 to TRBJ1-4; the D gene is possibly TRBD1 (6 bases). This CDR3 contains 17 residues. Per the germline V gene, CDR1 is ENHRY and CDR2 is SYGVKD. The ends were cut back, 3 bases at V and 7 bases at J, with 21 bases in the middle. The CDR3: CAISDRDRSFEGEKLFF. CDR3 sequence (DNA): TGTGCCATCAGTGACCGAGACAGGAGTTTTGAGGGTGAAAAACTGTTTTTT.

This clone showed up just a few times. The chain links TRBV7-2 to TRBJ1-5; 7 bases line up with TRBD1. This CDR3 has 15 amino acids. The germline V gene encodes CDR1 SGHTA and CDR2 FQGNSA. V was pared by 2 bases and J by 3 bases, with 4 bases of the junction left unmatched. The CDR3 loop reads CASSLITGDNQPQHF. The DNA for the CDR3 is TGTGCCAGCAGCTTAATAACAGGGGACAATCAGCCCCAGCATTTT. The variable domain in full, completed from reference TRBV7-2 and TRBJ1-5, reads GAGVSQSPSNKVTEKGKDVELRCDPISGHTALYWYRQSLGQGLEFLIYFQGNSAPDKSGLPSDRFSAERTGGSVSTLTIQRTQQEDSAVYLCASSLITGDNQPQHFGDGTRLSIL.

The sample holds a few counts of this clone. The chain is built from TRBV19 and TRBJ1-5; D is unresolved. Trimming took 5 bases from V and 2 from J, leaving 13 bases between them. CDR3 length equals 15 residues. The germline V gene encodes CDR1 LNHDA and CDR2 SQIVND (reference sequence). CDR3 nucleotide sequence: TGTGCCAGTAGTCCCCAGGCCTCGGGCAATCAGCCCCAGCATTTT. Its protein product is CASSPQASGNQPQHF.

This rearrangement joins TRBV11-2 to TRBJ1-6; 10 nucleotides align to TRBD1. The length of the CDR3 is 15 residues. J lost 9 bases, V lost 4 bases, and 6 bases had no gene match. Germline loops: CDR1 SGHAT, CDR2 FQNNGV. CDR3 sequence reads: CASSWTGDRGSPLHF. The CDR3 nucleotides read TGTGCCAGCAGCTGGACCGGGGACAGGGGTTCACCCCTCCACTTT.

This clone is a singleton in its sample. This chain joins TRBV19 and TRBJ1-4; 7 bases match TRBD1. The CDR3 has 14 amino acids. Germline V gives CDR1 LNHDA, CDR2 SQIVND (reference sequence). V gave up 6 bases and J gave up 4 bases; unmatched junction bases: 5. CDR3 bases: TGTGCCAGTAGACGCCGGGACAGTAATGAAAAACTGTTTTTT. This translates into CASRRRDSNEKLFF.

The chain is built from TRBV11-2 and TRBJ2-7, with 9 bases lining up with TRBD2. The CDR3 is 16 amino acids. V was pared by 2 bases and J by 4 bases, with 9 bases of the junction left unmatched. CDR1 SGHAT and CDR2 FQNNGV come from the germline V gene. CDR3 nucleotide sequence: TGTGCCAGCAGCTTACCAATGTTAGCGGGAGTTTACGAGCAGTACTTC. Protein product: CASSLPMLAGVYEQYF.

This chain connects TRBV5-1 to TRBJ1-4; the D is unclear. This CDR3 region has 15 residues. Germline V gives CDR1 SGHRS, CDR2 YFSETQ. The V gene lost 3 bases and the J gene lost 0 bases, with 9 bases spanning the gap. This chain's CDR3 is CASSSAGSTNEKLFF. The CDR3, as DNA: TGCGCCAGCAGCTCCGCCGGGTCAACTAATGAAAAACTGTTTTTT.

This chain links TRBV6-5 with TRBJ2-2, with a possible D match to TRBD2 (6 bases). CDR1 is MNHEY, CDR2 SVGAGI, per germline. This CDR3 spans 14 amino acids. Trimming pared 8 bases from V and 7 bases from J, leaving 17 bases between. This chain's CDR3 is CASPAVAVGGELFF. The CDR3 nucleotides read TGTGCCAGCCCCGCGGTAGCGGTAGGCGGGGAGCTGTTTTTT.

The genes are TRBV14 and TRBJ1-6; D perhaps matches TRBD1 (6 bases). With 0 bases removed from V and 6 bases from J, the gap between germline ends came to 9 bases. The CDR3 sequence is 15 residues long. Germline lookup yields CDR1 SGHDN and CDR2 FVKESK. The chain's CDR3 is CASSQDRGGNSPLHF. The DNA for the CDR3 is TGTGCCAGCAGCCAAGATAGGGGGGGTAATTCACCCCTCCACTTT.

The chain uses TRBV3-1 (or the pseudogene TRBV3-2) and TRBJ1-2, with TRBD1 as a possible D gene (5 bases). The germline CDR1 and CDR2 sequences are LGHDT and YNNKEL (reference sequence). V was pared by 0 bases and J by 8 bases, with 19 bases between. The length of the CDR3 is 16 residues. The CDR3 DNA reads TGTGCCAGCAGCCAAGAGGGAGGAGGGGAGAGAGAGGGCTACACCTTC. Amino acid sequence: CASSQEGGGEREGYTF.